A single T cell receptor beta chain is shown here with its context. Its antigen is not identified. V was clipped by 2 bases and J by 8 bases; unmatched bases: 18. The CDR3 runs 17 residues. Per the germline V gene, CDR1 is DFQATT and CDR2 is SNEGSKA (reference sequence). The use of a sample-barcoded 5' primer and a J-beta primer mix characterized a second PCR of about 7 to 12 cycles. Sequencing of every sample gave 2.5 million or more CDR3-containing paired-end reads. TCRdb reprocessed the 5' RACE reads with MiXCR, giving one entry per CDR3 protein. The profile shows roughly 1,500,000 distinct CDR3 sequences, roughly a third of them singletons. The sample originates from a study of blood T cells in healthy people across ages. Background on the study: For every two T cells, template switching captured about one barcoded beta molecule. Findings and limits, study-wide: Across the age range, TCR beta diversity per million T cells fell in a roughly linear way.

Sample donors were healthy Caucasian individuals that came from Russia, aged about 6 to 95. The sequenced sample was blood. The chain is built from TRBV20-1 and TRBJ2-1, with 7 bases fitting TRBD1. The sequence came from a woman in her thirties in good health. The CDR3 spells CSARSRTGRNVNHEQFF. The CDR3 coding sequence is TGCAGTGCTAGATCTAGGACAGGACGGAATGTTAACCATGAGCAGTTCTTC.